The 32 T cell receptor beta chains listed next were all sequenced from one sample in a study of T-cell memory formation after mild COVID-19 (dated by TCRdb to about 2021). Libraries were made using 5' RACE. Reads for this sample came from an Illumina NovaSeq 6000. The public reads were reprocessed in TCRdb via fastp at Q25 and MiXCR, keeping in-frame beta chains. CDR3 protein sequences are deduplicated, and each keeps its most common genes and DNA. This sample lists roughly 200,000 distinct CDR3 sequences; approximately 16% were detected once. The ten largest clones capture just over 2% of the sample. The sequencing input was PBMCs or a T cell subset sorted from them (not recorded which). These TCRs come from an adult woman who had mild COVID-19 (a few samples of this study predate the infection). The sample titles of this study are shuffled in the database, so cell type and time point are left out; the donor was told from shared clones.

This clonotype turned up a few times. The V and J genes are TRBV7-2 and TRBJ1-6; D call uncertain. Germline CDR1 reads SGHTA; CDR2 reads FQGNSA. CDR3 length equals 13 residues. V shed 5 bases and J shed 7 bases, with 9 bases lying between them. CDR3 residues: CASSIHPNSPLHF. The CDR3 nucleotides read TGTGCCAGCAGCATCCACCCGAATTCACCCCTCCACTTT.

This clonotype was seen a few times. The chain couples TRBV6-1 to TRBJ2-2, with no clear D. Trimming shortened V by 8 bases and J by 6 bases, and 16 bases separated the two germline ends. CDR1 and CDR2 (germline): MNHNS, SASEGT. The CDR3 runs to 14 residues. The CDR3 DNA reads as TGTGCCAGCCTGACCAAGACCGTATCCGGGGAGCTGTTTTTT. This encodes CASLTKTVSGELFF.

This clonotype was observed a few times. The chain joins TRBV5-1 to TRBJ2-1; 9 nucleotides line up with TRBD2. The V and J ends lost 1 base and 8 bases, in that order; junction bases with no gene match: 7. This CDR3 is built from 15 residues. The germline V gene has CDR1 SGHRS and CDR2 YFSETQ. CDR3 nucleotide sequence: TGCGCCAGCAGCTTGATCGGCGGGAGGGGCGATGAGCAGTTCTTC. It codes for CASSLIGGRGDEQFF.

This clonotype came up many times. This chain links TRBV7-9 with TRBJ2-5; the match to TRBD1 covers 8 bases. Unmatched junction bases numbered 10, after V lost 1 base and J lost 6 bases. Germline V gene lookup returns CDR1 SEHNR and CDR2 FQNEAQ (reference sequence). CDR3 length: 16 residues. CDR3 loop: CASSLGETGAAKTQYF. In DNA, the CDR3 is TGTGCCAGCAGCTTAGGCGAGACAGGGGCAGCGAAGACCCAGTACTTC. The full variable domain, rest sourced from reference TRBV7-9 and TRBJ2-5, is DTGVSQNPRHKITKRGQNVTFRCDPISEHNRLYWYRQTLGQGPEFLTYFQNEAQLEKSRLLSDRFSAERPKGSFSTLEIQRTEQGDSAMYLCASSLGETGAAKTQYFGPGTRLLVL.

This clonotype has just a few counts. The rearrangement links TRBV29-1 to TRBJ2-7; TRBD2 aligns across 12 bases. V dropped 2 bases and J dropped 1; count of bases not matched to a gene: 6. CDR1 SQVTM and CDR2 ANQGSEA come from the germline V gene. The CDR3 runs 16 residues. CDR3 in amino acids: CSVESRGLAGSYEQYF. The CDR3 DNA reads TGCAGCGTTGAATCAAGGGGACTAGCGGGTTCCTACGAGCAGTACTTC.

The chain employs TRBV6-5 and TRBJ2-7, with 11 bases matching TRBD2. CDR3 length: 15 residues. Germline V gene lookup returns CDR1 MNHEY and CDR2 SVGAGI. V was clipped by 6 bases and J by 3 bases; unmatched bases: 7. The CDR3 region is CASRPTSGGYYEQYF. In DNA, the CDR3 is TGTGCCAGCAGACCTACTAGCGGGGGTTACTACGAGCAGTACTTC.

The rearrangement links TRBV12-3 or TRBV12-4 to TRBJ1-1; tentative D call: TRBD1 (6 bases). The CDR3 is 14 amino acids. V shed 6 bases and J shed 1 base, with 12 bases lying between them. The CDR3 spells CASRTGPANTEAFF. CDR3 in DNA: TGTGCCAGCAGAACAGGGCCAGCGAACACTGAAGCTTTCTTT.

This clonotype was recorded a few times. The chain links TRBV7-2 to TRBJ1-1, with D possibly matching TRBD1 (6 bases). The CDR3 contains 14 residues. Germline CDR1 SGHTA, CDR2 FQGNSA. V shed 5 bases and J shed 1 base, with 11 bases lying between them. The CDR3 here is CASSIRGGNTEAFF. CDR3 DNA sequence: TGTGCCAGCAGCATTAGGGGGGGGAACACTGAAGCTTTCTTT.

This clonotype was detected only a few times. The chain recombines TRBV6-2 or TRBV6-3 with TRBJ1-5, with D tentatively TRBD1 (6 bases). V was clipped by 6 bases and J by 0 bases, with 15 bases between them. The CDR3 extends over 16 amino acids. Germline values: CDR1 MNHEY, CDR2 SVGEGT. CDR3 protein: CASSTWGGYSNQPQHF. In nucleotides, the CDR3 is TGTGCCAGCAGCACCTGGGGGGGCTATAGCAATCAGCCCCAGCATTTT.

The genes are TRBV20-1 and TRBJ1-1; D gene unclear. With 5 bases removed from V and 3 bases from J, the gap between germline ends came to 16 bases. CDR1 is DFQATT and CDR2 is SNEGSKA in the germline V gene (reference sequence). This CDR3 is built from 14 residues. The CDR3 nucleotides are TGCAGTGCTCAACCTCCCGGAGACCACACTGAAGCTTTCTTT. This sequence encodes CSAQPPGDHTEAFF.

This clonotype was detected a few times. The rearrangement joins TRBV4-3 to TRBJ2-1; TRBD2 is a possible D gene (6 bases). Germline-derived CDR1 and CDR2 are LGHNA and YSLEER. Trimming took 4 bases from V and 6 from J, leaving 19 bases between them. There are 16 residues in the CDR3. The CDR3 protein is CASSRAGTGTGNEQFF. The CDR3, as DNA: TGCGCCAGCAGCCGAGCCGGGACTGGAACGGGCAATGAGCAGTTCTTC.

This clonotype was seen more than once but under ten times. V is TRBV5-1 and J is TRBJ2-2; weak D call: TRBD2 (5 bases). Germline V CDR1 and CDR2: SGHRS, YFSETQ. Trimming stripped 0 bases from V and 4 bases from J, with 13 bases between. The CDR3 runs 16 residues. CDR3 region: CASSLVLAQGTGELFF. CDR3 sequence (DNA): TGCGCCAGCAGCTTGGTTCTAGCTCAAGGCACCGGGGAGCTGTTTTTT.

This clonotype was seen a few times. The rearrangement joins TRBV11-2 to TRBJ1-1; D gene unclear. Trimming removed 3 bases at V and 6 bases at J, with 17 bases between. CDR1 SGHAT and CDR2 FQNNGV come from the germline V gene. The CDR3 is made up of 15 amino acids. The CDR3 bases are TGTGCCAGCAGCTTCCTCGGGGAAGCGAGAGCTGAAGCTTTCTTT. Its protein product is CASSFLGEARAEAFF.

The rearrangement links TRBV30 to TRBJ2-1, with 8 bases that match TRBD2. V lost 3 bases to trimming and J lost 0 bases; unmatched junction nucleotides: 19. CDR3 length: 20 residues. Germline CDR1 reads GTSNPN; CDR2 reads SVGIG (reference sequence). CDR3 protein: CAWSPDGLSGGISSYNEQFF. In DNA, the CDR3 is TGTGCCTGGAGCCCCGATGGACTATCGGGGGGGATAAGCTCCTACAATGAGCAGTTCTTC.

V and J are TRBV11-3 and TRBJ1-1; D is unclear. The CDR3 loop spans 13 amino acids. V gave up 3 bases and J gave up 5 bases, with 10 bases separating them. In germline, CDR1 is SGHNT, CDR2 YENEEA. CDR3 in amino acids: CASSFKGWTEAFF. The CDR3, as DNA: TGTGCCAGCAGCTTTAAGGGTTGGACTGAAGCTTTCTTT.

J is TRBJ1-1 and V is TRBV18; no firm D call. Germline loops: CDR1 KGHSH, CDR2 LQKENI. The V and J ends lost 3 bases and 1 base respectively, with 6 bases between them. CDR3 length equals 13 residues. The CDR3 coding sequence is TGTGCCAGCTCACCCTCCGGGAACACTGAAGCTTTCTTT. Translation: CASSPSGNTEAFF.

V usage is TRBV10-3 and J usage is TRBJ2-2, with D tentatively TRBD1 (6 bases). CDR1 is ENHRY, CDR2 SYGVKD, per germline. V was shortened by 3 bases and J by 2 bases, with 13 bases between the two germline ends. There are 16 residues in the CDR3. Here the CDR3 reads CAISDPGTTNTGELFF. The DNA for the CDR3 is TGTGCCATCAGTGACCCTGGGACAACCAACACCGGGGAGCTGTTTTTT.

The J gene is TRBJ2-3, the V gene TRBV7-3; 7 nucleotides align to TRBD2. The CDR3 spans 18 residues. V shed 4 bases, J shed 0 bases, and the junction held 13 bases outside the gene matches. Per germline, CDR1 SGHTA and CDR2 FQGTGA. The DNA for the CDR3 is TGTGCCAGCAGCTACGGGGGGTGGGCCGGGCGGAGCACAGATACGCAGTATTTT. Protein product: CASSYGGWAGRSTDTQYF.

This clonotype was seen only a few times. The CDR3 coding sequence is TGTGCCACCAGCAGAGGGAAAACAGATACGCAGTATTTT. Translated, it gives CATSRGKTDTQYF. The rearrangement joins TRBV15 to TRBJ2-3; D call uncertain. Trimming stripped 1 base from V and 3 bases from J, with 5 bases between. The CDR3 spans 13 residues. The germline V gene has CDR1 LNHNV and CDR2 YYDKDF (reference sequence).

This clonotype has ten or more counts. This rearrangement joins TRBV28 to TRBJ2-7, with D hard to call. The germline gives CDR1 MDHEN, CDR2 SYDVKM. Trimming took 5 bases from V and 1 from J, leaving 12 bases between them. The CDR3 length is 14 residues. Here the CDR3 reads CASSGWTVSYEQYF. DNA of the CDR3: TGTGCCAGCAGTGGCTGGACGGTTTCCTACGAGCAGTACTTC.

This rearrangement joins TRBV7-8 to TRBJ1-2; D unclear. The germline V gene has CDR1 SGHVS and CDR2 FQNEAQ. This CDR3 has 13 residues. Trimming took off 0 bases at V and 8 bases at J, with 10 bases between the two ends. As DNA, the CDR3 is TGTGCCAGCAGCTTAGCTAATGACGGCGGCTACACCTTC. Its translation: CASSLANDGGYTF.

In its sample, this clonotype was seen a few times. V gene TRBV6-2 or TRBV6-3 combines with J gene TRBJ2-1; the D gene is possibly TRBD1 (6 bases). This CDR3 is 14 amino acids long. Germline-derived CDR1 and CDR2 are MNHEY and SVGEGT. V shed 2 bases and J shed 6 bases, with 11 bases lying between them. CDR3 nucleotide sequence: TGTGCCAGCAGTTACCTCAGGGGTGGCAATGAGCAGTTCTTC. Translating gives CASSYLRGGNEQFF.

The chain has TRBV18 and TRBJ1-1, with D tentatively TRBD1 (6 bases). This CDR3 spans 15 amino acids. Germline V gene data show CDR1 as KGHSH and CDR2 as LQKENI. The V and J ends lost 5 bases and 4 bases respectively, with 17 bases between them. CDR3 protein: CASSSYRETVTEAFF. CDR3 bases: TGTGCCAGCTCATCCTACAGGGAAACGGTCACTGAAGCTTTCTTT.

The chain links TRBV10-3 to TRBJ1-5, with a possible D match to TRBD1 (5 bases). Per the germline V gene, CDR1 is ENHRY and CDR2 is SYGVKD. Trimming left V 3 bases short and J 3 bases short, with 9 bases between. The CDR3 is made up of 14 amino acids. The CDR3 DNA reads TGTGCCATCAGTGACAGGGAATACAATCAGCCCCAGCATTTT. This sequence encodes CAISDREYNQPQHF.

The rearrangement joins TRBV24-1 to TRBJ1-1; D ambiguous. The CDR3 extends over 15 amino acids. V lost 7 bases, J lost 6 bases, and 20 bases lay in between. The V gene's germline CDR1 is KGHDR and CDR2 SFDVKD. CDR3 protein: CATRASPPRDAEAFF. The CDR3 DNA follows: TGTGCCACCAGGGCCAGCCCCCCTCGAGACGCTGAAGCTTTCTTT.

The V call is TRBV7-8, the J call TRBJ2-7, with D possibly being TRBD2 (6 bases). This CDR3 contains 12 residues. The V and J ends lost 6 bases and 9 bases respectively, with 15 bases between them. Germline V gene lookup returns CDR1 SGHVS and CDR2 FQNEAQ. The CDR3 here is CASSLTGDGQYF. The CDR3 DNA reads as TGTGCCAGCAGTTTAACGGGGGACGGGCAGTACTTC.

This clonotype was counted between two and nine times. This chain uses TRBV3-1 with TRBJ1-4, with D possibly being TRBD1 (6 bases). Trimming took off 4 bases at V and 7 bases at J, with 16 bases between the two ends. Germline values: CDR1 LGHDT, CDR2 YNNKEL (reference sequence). This CDR3 is 15 amino acids long. CDR3 in DNA: TGTGCCAGCAGCCTTTCGGGGGGGCCGGGTGAAAAACTGTTTTTT. This gives the protein CASSLSGGPGEKLFF.

This clonotype turned up a few times. The gene calls are TRBV7-8 and TRBJ2-1, with no clear D. Trimming removed 0 bases from V and 7 bases from J, with 16 bases in between. The CDR3 has 16 amino acids. Germline V CDR1 and CDR2: SGHVS, FQNEAQ. The CDR3 DNA is TGTGCCAGCAGCTTAGCGCTGTCGAAAGGAGAAAATGAGCAGTTCTTC. As protein: CASSLALSKGENEQFF. The full variable domain, completed using reference TRBV7-8 and TRBJ2-1, is GAGVSQSPRYKVAKRGQDVALRCDPISGHVSLFWYQQALGQGPEFLTYFQNEAQLDKSGLPSDRFFAERPEGSVSTLKIQRTQQEDSAVYLCASSLALSKGENEQFFGPGTRLTVL.

This chain uses TRBV12-3 or TRBV12-4 with TRBJ2-1; D gene uncertain. CDR3 size: 14 residues. Trimming removed 2 bases at V and 7 bases at J, with 12 bases between. CDR3 sequence reads: CASSLTLRENEQFF. CDR3 in DNA: TGTGCCAGCAGTTTAACCCTCCGAGAGAATGAGCAGTTCTTC.

This clonotype was recorded only once. J is TRBJ2-3 and V is TRBV30; D possibly corresponds to TRBD1 (5 bases). Deletions cut 0 bases from V and 0 bases from J, with 10 bases between. This CDR3 region has 15 residues. The germline V gene has CDR1 GTSNPN and CDR2 SVGIG (reference sequence). CDR3 region: CAWSVQAVSTDTQYF. CDR3 coding DNA: TGTGCCTGGAGTGTACAGGCGGTCAGCACAGATACGCAGTATTTT.

This clonotype was observed a few times. V and J are TRBV9 and TRBJ1-5; 8 bases line up with TRBD1. The CDR3 is 15 residues long. Germline V lookup: CDR1 SGDLS, CDR2 YYNGEE. V trimming: 3 bases; J trimming: 3 bases; junction bases outside the gene matches: 5. This CDR3 reads CASSAQGVDNQPQHF. CDR3 nucleotides: TGTGCCAGCAGCGCACAGGGGGTTGACAATCAGCCCCAGCATTTT.

The rearrangement joins TRBV7-6 to TRBJ2-1, with a weak D call TRBD1 (5 bases). This CDR3 has 16 amino acids. The ends were cut back, 1 base at V and 6 bases at J, with 16 bases in the middle. Germline CDR1 and CDR2: SGHVS and FNYEAQ. The CDR3 protein is CASSLGGGPVRNEQFF. The CDR3 DNA reads as TGTGCCAGCAGCTTAGGGGGCGGACCGGTACGCAATGAGCAGTTCTTC.